Below are 2 T cell receptor beta chains sequenced from a single sample in a study of spatial heterogeneity in lung cancer. Findings and caveats of the study: Counts that tracked tumor mutation counts were those of expanded intratumoral alpha and beta TCRs.

These receptors have no known antigen. Time point indicated: sample taken at primary tumor resection. TCRdb passed the 5' RACE reads through MiXCR, listing each CDR3 protein once. The table records tens of thousands of distinct CDR3 sequences, 5% to 7% of them present only once. The material was lung tumor tissue, obtained at surgery. The source is a male donor with early-stage non-small cell lung cancer.

The chain joins TRBV9 to TRBJ2-1; 8 nucleotides agree with TRBD2. There are 16 residues in the CDR3. J was trimmed by 7 bases and V by 0 bases; bases with no gene match: 9. Germline loops: CDR1 SGDLS, CDR2 YYNGEE. CDR3: CASSVGIAGRGNEQFF. The CDR3 nucleotides are TGTGCCAGCAGCGTAGGTATAGCGGGGAGGGGTAATGAGCAGTTCTTC.

In its sample, this clonotype was seen many times. The chain carries TRBV3-1 and TRBJ2-1; perhaps D is TRBD1 or TRBD2 (7 bases each). Trimming cost V 4 bases and J 5 bases, with 21 bases left between them. Germline V gene sequence: CDR1 LGHDT, CDR2 YNNKEL (reference sequence). The CDR3 runs 17 residues. CDR3 loop: CASSPRWWAGGDNEQFF. The DNA of the CDR3 is TGTGCCAGCAGCCCAAGATGGTGGGCAGGGGGGGACAATGAGCAGTTCTTC.